The entry that follows covers one TCR beta chain sequence. This sample was included in a study of technical replicates of blood from four donors. The CDR3 covers 16 residues. The V end was cut by 4 bases, the J end by 0 bases, with 16 bases between. Germline CDR1 reads SGHVS; CDR2 reads FQNEAQ. The table came from immunoSEQ multiplex PCR; TCRdb's copy has only in-frame clones and leaves some out. The table has tens of thousands of clones, approximately 97% seen once. The clonotype was recovered from a human donor in good health. The J gene is TRBJ2-7, the V gene TRBV7-8, with a possible D match to TRBD2 (6 bases). The sequencing input was T cells isolated from PBMCs. CDR3: CASSSRSGQSSYEQYF. CDR3 sequence (DNA): TGTGCCAGCAGCTCACGTAGCGGACAAAGCTCCTACGAGCAGTACTTC. Together with reference TRBV7-8 and TRBJ2-7, the CDR3 gives the full variable domain: GAGVSQSPRYKVAKRGQDVALRCDPISGHVSLFWYQQALGQGPEFLTYFQNEAQLDKSGLPSDRFFAERPEGSVSTLKIQRTQQEDSAVYLCASSSRSGQSSYEQYFGPGTRLTVT.